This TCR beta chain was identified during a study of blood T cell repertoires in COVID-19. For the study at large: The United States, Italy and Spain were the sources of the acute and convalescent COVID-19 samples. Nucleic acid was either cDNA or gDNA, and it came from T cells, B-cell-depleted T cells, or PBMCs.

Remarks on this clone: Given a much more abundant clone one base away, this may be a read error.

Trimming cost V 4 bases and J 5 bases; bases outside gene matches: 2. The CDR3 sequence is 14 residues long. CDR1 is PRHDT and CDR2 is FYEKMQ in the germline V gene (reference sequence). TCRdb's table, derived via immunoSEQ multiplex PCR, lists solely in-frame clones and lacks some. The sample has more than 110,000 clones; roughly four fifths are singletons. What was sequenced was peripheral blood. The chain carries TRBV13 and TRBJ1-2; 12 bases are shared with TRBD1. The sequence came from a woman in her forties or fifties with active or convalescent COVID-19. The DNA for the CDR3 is TGTGCCAGCAGCTGGGGACAGGGGGCTTATGGCTACACCTTC. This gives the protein CASSWGQGAYGYTF.